This T cell receptor beta chain was profiled in a study of shared clonotypes between healthy human individuals. General observations from the study: The sole specimen, blood, was sampled, and tissue repertoires likely differ. An expected dependence of interdonor clonotype sharing on sequencing depth was noted.

The data were produced by immunoSEQ multiplex PCR, yet TCRdb's version contains in-frame clones alone and is incomplete. The sample yields hundreds of thousands of clones, about 76% seen once. Germline CDR1 and CDR2: LNHDA and SQIVND (reference sequence). Deletions cut 5 bases from V and 3 bases from J, with 8 bases between. The CDR3 has 13 amino acids. This clone was counted many times. Its antigen is as yet unknown. The chain couples TRBV19 to TRBJ1-5, with D possibly TRBD1 on 5 matching bases. The sequencing sample was made of PBMCs. The source is a woman in her thirties or forties in good health. Some clones in this sample may be carry-over from other donors' samples. Here the CDR3 reads CASSAGPNQPQHF. CDR3 DNA sequence: TGTGCCAGTAGTGCAGGGCCCAATCAGCCCCAGCATTTT.